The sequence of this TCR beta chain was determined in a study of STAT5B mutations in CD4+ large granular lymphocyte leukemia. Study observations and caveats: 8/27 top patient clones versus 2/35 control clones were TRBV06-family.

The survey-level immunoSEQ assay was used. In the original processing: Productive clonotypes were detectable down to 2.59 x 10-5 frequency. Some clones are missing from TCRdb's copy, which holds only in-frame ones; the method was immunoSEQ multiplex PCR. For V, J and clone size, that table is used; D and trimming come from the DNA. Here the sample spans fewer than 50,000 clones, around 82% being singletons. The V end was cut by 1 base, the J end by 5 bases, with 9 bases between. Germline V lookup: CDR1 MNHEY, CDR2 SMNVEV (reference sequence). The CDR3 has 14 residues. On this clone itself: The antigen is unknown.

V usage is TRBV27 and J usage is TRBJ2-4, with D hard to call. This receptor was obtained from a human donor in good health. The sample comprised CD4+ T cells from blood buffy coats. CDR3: CASSLFGRENIQYF. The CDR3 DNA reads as TGTGCCAGCAGTTTATTTGGCAGAGAAAACATTCAGTACTTC.